The following is a TCR beta chain sequence with its context. This sample also contains other DNA sequences that code for the same CDR3. This table comes from immunoSEQ multiplex PCR, and its TCRdb copy is limited to in-frame clones, with some not included. The sample has nearly 90,000 clones; about 90% are singletons. Seattle patients were enrolled while actively infected and followed longitudinally. The source of the sample is a study of blood T cell repertoires in COVID-19. Study background: From the United States, Italy and Spain came samples of acute and convalescent COVID-19.

The receptor was isolated from a man younger than 30 with COVID-19, enrolled during active disease. The sample consisted of peripheral blood.

Written as DNA, the CDR3 is TGTGCCAGCAGCTCCGACAGGGGACCCACCGGGGAGCTGTTTTTT. Residues: CASSSDRGPTGELFF. The V gene is TRBV7-9, the J gene TRBJ2-2; 8 nucleotides agree with TRBD1. CDR1 and CDR2 (germline): SEHNR, FQNEAQ (reference sequence). The CDR3 runs 15 residues. V shed 4 bases, J shed 4 bases, and the junction held 5 bases outside the gene matches.